One sample yielded the 27 T cell receptor beta chains listed below, sequenced in a study of vaccination effects on CD4 cells after COVID-19. Generated by immunoSEQ multiplex PCR, the TCRdb table keeps only in-frame clones and is missing some. The sample holds about 74,000 clones, around 77% seen once. Which antigens these TCRs recognize remains unknown. CD4+ T cell isolation took place after less than 13 days of culture. This material consisted of CD4+ T cells from PBMCs cultured without peptide, taken before COVID-19 vaccination. Receptors originate from a human donor who received a COVID-19 vaccine.

This clone was observed a few times. The chain links TRBV7-2 to TRBJ1-3; tentative D call: TRBD1 (5 bases). V shed 3 bases and J shed 3 bases, with 9 bases lying between them. The CDR3 sequence is 14 residues long. The germline V gene encodes CDR1 SGHTA and CDR2 FQGNSA. The DNA for the CDR3 is TGTGCCAGCAGCTTCAGGGCTCTTGGAAACACCATATATTTT. This codes for CASSFRALGNTIYF. Together with reference TRBV7-2 and TRBJ1-3, the CDR3 gives the full variable domain: GAGVSQSPSNKVTEKGKDVELRCDPISGHTALYWYRQSLGQGLEFLIYFQGNSAPDKSGLPSDRFSAERTGGSVSTLTIQRTQQEDSAVYLCASSFRALGNTIYFGEGSWLTVV.

The V gene is TRBV3-1 (or the pseudogene TRBV3-2), the J gene TRBJ2-1; no reliable D call. Germline V gene data show CDR1 as LGHDT and CDR2 as YNNKEL (reference sequence). The CDR3 runs 12 residues. Trimming took 1 base from V and 7 from J, leaving 5 bases between them. The CDR3 DNA sequence: TGTGCCAGCAGCCAAGTAGGGAATGAGCAGTTCTTC. Encoded protein: CASSQVGNEQFF.

This clone was seen only once. The chain uses TRBV5-4 and TRBJ2-1, with TRBD2 identical over 9 bases. With V trimmed by 4 bases and J by 7 bases, 15 bases remained unmatched. There are 17 residues in the CDR3. Germline assignment: CDR1 SGHNT and CDR2 YYREEE (reference sequence). CDR3 amino acids: CASSRGRGAGGLNEQFF. The CDR3, as DNA: TGTGCCAGCAGCCGGGGCAGGGGAGCGGGGGGCCTTAATGAGCAGTTCTTC.

CDR3 amino acids: CASSQEGTGQGPTGELFF. Written as DNA, the CDR3 is TGTGCCAGCAGCCAAGAAGGAACGGGACAGGGTCCCACCGGGGAGCTGTTTTTT. The chain uses TRBV4-2 and TRBJ2-2, with 9 bases lining up with TRBD1. V shed 0 bases, J shed 4 bases, and the junction held 9 bases outside the gene matches. The CDR3 length is 18 residues. Germline CDR1 LGHNA, CDR2 YNFKEQ.

The rearrangement joins TRBV6-2 or TRBV6-3 to TRBJ2-7; D perhaps matches TRBD1 (5 bases). This CDR3 has 14 amino acids. Germline CDR1 MNHEY, CDR2 SVGEGT. Trimming removed 6 bases at V and 4 bases at J, with 16 bases between. The CDR3 sequence: CASSRRTFSYEQYV. In DNA form, the CDR3 reads TGTGCCAGCAGCCGCAGGACATTTTCTTACGAGCAGTACGTC.

Here the CDR3 reads CASSSQLDGPITDTQYF. CDR3 DNA sequence: TGTGCCAGCAGCTCCCAATTGGACGGACCTATAACAGATACGCAGTATTTT. V usage is TRBV7-9 and J usage is TRBJ2-3; the D is unclear. Germline loops: CDR1 SEHNR, CDR2 FQNEAQ (reference sequence). V was clipped by 4 bases and J by 3 bases, with 20 bases between them. The CDR3 has 17 residues. Full variable domain (remainder filled in from reference TRBV7-9 and TRBJ2-3): DTGVSQNPRHKITKRGQNVTFRCDPISEHNRLYWYRQTLGQGPEFLTYFQNEAQLEKSRLLSDRFSAERPKGSFSTLEIQRTEQGDSAMYLCASSSQLDGPITDTQYFGPGTRLTVL.

The chain recombines TRBV5-1 with TRBJ1-2; 10 positions agree with TRBD1. Per germline, CDR1 SGHRS and CDR2 YFSETQ. V was pared by 4 bases and J by 4 bases, with 7 bases of the junction left unmatched. The CDR3 extends over 15 amino acids. The CDR3 sequence is CASSGRDRGGYGYTF. As DNA, the CDR3 is TGCGCCAGCAGCGGGCGGGACAGGGGAGGCTATGGCTACACCTTC.

V usage is TRBV9 and J usage is TRBJ2-5; TRBD2 is a possible D gene (5 bases). The CDR3 is 14 residues long. Germline CDR1 and CDR2: SGDLS and YYNGEE. The V and J ends lost 1 base and 2 bases respectively, with 9 bases between them. This CDR3 is CASSVRGLQETQYF. Written as DNA, the CDR3 is TGTGCCAGCAGCGTAAGAGGGCTTCAAGAGACCCAGTACTTC.

The chain links TRBV7-2 to TRBJ2-3, with no clear D. CDR3 size: 13 residues. CDR1 and CDR2 from the germline V gene are SGHTA and FQGNSA. V lost 2 bases, J lost 6 bases, and 9 bases lay in between. For the CDR3, the DNA is TGTGCCAGCAGCTTAAGCCTACGGGATACGCAGTATTTT. It codes for CASSLSLRDTQYF.

This chain connects TRBV7-2 to TRBJ1-4, with 9 bases lining up with TRBD1. Trimming cost V 2 bases and J 8 bases; bases outside gene matches: 6. This CDR3 comprises 15 residues. Germline lookup yields CDR1 SGHTA and CDR2 FQGNSA. CDR3 nucleotides: TGTGCCAGCAGCTTATTCCGGGACAGGGACGAAAAACTGTTTTTT. This codes for CASSLFRDRDEKLFF.

The chain is built from TRBV9 and TRBJ1-2, with 8 bases identical to TRBD1. The CDR3 has 15 amino acids. V trimming: 7 bases; J trimming: 7 bases; junction bases outside the gene matches: 15. CDR1 SGDLS and CDR2 YYNGEE come from the germline V gene. This chain's CDR3 is CASGGAGGLLGGYTF. Here the CDR3 DNA reads TGTGCCAGCGGCGGGGCAGGGGGCTTGTTAGGTGGCTACACCTTC.

This clone was recorded a few times. The CDR3 spells CASSLLTGGGTDTQYF. DNA for the CDR3: TGCGCCAGCAGCTTGCTTACGGGGGGTGGCACAGATACGCAGTATTTT. The chain couples TRBV5-1 to TRBJ2-3; TRBD2 matches 7 bases. The CDR3 sequence is 16 residues long. Germline CDR1 and CDR2: SGHRS and YFSETQ. Trimming at V came to 1 base and at J to 1 base, leaving 6 bases not matched to a gene.

This clone was seen more than once but under ten times. V gene TRBV18 combines with J gene TRBJ2-3, with 7 positions matching TRBD1. This CDR3 has 15 residues. The ends lost 3 bases at V and 6 bases at J; junction bases unmatched: 9. Germline CDR1 reads KGHSH; CDR2 reads LQKENI. CDR3 region: CASSPVRQGVDTQYF. The CDR3 DNA is TGTGCCAGCTCACCGGTTCGGCAGGGGGTCGATACGCAGTATTTT.

The chain combines TRBV5-4 with TRBJ2-3; 13 bases map to TRBD2. Germline V CDR1 and CDR2: SGHNT, YYREEE (reference sequence). J was trimmed by 4 bases and V by 4 bases; bases with no gene match: 6. The CDR3 covers 16 residues. CDR3 sequence (DNA): TGTGCCAGCAGCAAGACTAGCGGGGGGTATCCAGATACGCAGTATTTT. Its translation: CASSKTSGGYPDTQYF.

This clone was seen a single time. The V call is TRBV24-1, the J call TRBJ2-1; 13 bases match TRBD2. Germline trimming cut 6 bases from V and 6 bases from J; bases unmatched to any gene: 4. Per germline, CDR1 KGHDR and CDR2 SFDVKD. The CDR3 spans 15 residues. CDR3 amino acids: CATSRTSGGPNEQFF. CDR3 in DNA: TGTGCCACCAGTAGGACTAGCGGGGGCCCCAATGAGCAGTTCTTC.

In its sample, this clone was seen a few times. The genes are TRBV28 and TRBJ1-2, with no clear D. Germline V lookup: CDR1 MDHEN, CDR2 SYDVKM. This CDR3 has 17 amino acids. Trimming pared 3 bases from V and 0 bases from J, leaving 17 bases between. CDR3 sequence (DNA): TGTGCCAGCAGTTTCCTACGGACGGACGGAGCTAACTATGGCTACACCTTC. Translated: CASSFLRTDGANYGYTF.

This clone was observed a single time. The CDR3 DNA is TGTGCCAGCAGCTCACGGACAGGCGGAAACACCATATATTTT. Translating it yields CASSSRTGGNTIYF. The V and J genes are TRBV7-2 and TRBJ1-3; 7 bases fit TRBD1. Germline values: CDR1 SGHTA, CDR2 FQGNSA. Trimming removed 4 bases from V and 4 bases from J; junction bases left unmatched: 4. This CDR3 region has 14 residues.

This clone showed up just a few times. The chain employs TRBV9 and TRBJ2-1; 10 bases are a match to TRBD2. Germline CDR1 and CDR2: SGDLS and YYNGEE. Losses at the gene ends were 0 bases for V and 8 bases for J; bases not matched to a gene: 5. The CDR3 totals 15 residues. The CDR3 bases are TGTGCCAGCAGCGTAGAAACTAGCGGGGCCCATGAGCAGTTCTTC. The encoded protein is CASSVETSGAHEQFF.

The chain couples TRBV5-1 to TRBJ2-1; possibly TRBD1 for D (5 bases). Trimming took 0 bases from V and 6 from J, leaving 7 bases between them. Germline V CDR1 and CDR2: SGHRS, YFSETQ. The CDR3 sequence is 13 residues long. The chain's CDR3 is CASSLGQGNEQFF. As DNA, the CDR3 is TGCGCCAGCAGCTTGGGTCAGGGCAATGAGCAGTTCTTC. The full variable domain, with the rest looked up from reference TRBV5-1 and TRBJ2-1, is KAGVTQTPRYLIKTRGQQVTLSCSPISGHRSVSWYQQTPGQGLQFLFEYFSETQRNKGNFPGRFSGRQFSNSRSEMNVSTLELGDSALYLCASSLGQGNEQFFGPGTRLTVL.

Comments on this clone: A junction boundary mismatches the germline segment, possibly from a read error. The chain combines TRBV20-1 with TRBJ1-2; D may be TRBD1 (6 bases). The CDR3 totals 8 residues. Looked up from germline, CDR1 is DFQATT and CDR2 is SNEGSKA (reference sequence). CDR3 region: CSARNRAF. DNA of the CDR3: TGCAGTGCTAGGAACAGGGCCTTC.

J is TRBJ1-6 and V is TRBV19; D is unresolved. Germline V gene lookup returns CDR1 LNHDA and CDR2 SQIVND (reference sequence). The CDR3 has 12 residues. The V and J ends lost 11 bases and 5 bases respectively, with 10 bases between them. In nucleotides, the CDR3 is TGTGCCGCTAGGGCGAATAATTCACCCCTCCACTTT. Amino acid sequence: CAARANNSPLHF. Variable domain in full (rest from reference TRBV19 and TRBJ1-6): DGGITQSPKYLFRKEGQNVTLSCEQNLNHDAMYWYRQDPGQGLRLIYYSQIVNDFQKGDIAEGYSVSREKKESFPLTVTSAQKNPTAFYLCAARANNSPLHFGNGTRLTVT.

The chain is built from TRBV24-1 and TRBJ2-5, with 12 bases lining up with TRBD2. Germline values: CDR1 KGHDR, CDR2 SFDVKD. V lost 10 bases to trimming and J lost 5 bases; unmatched junction nucleotides: 10. This CDR3 comprises 15 residues. The CDR3 nucleotides are TGTGCCACATGCCCCACTAGCGGGGGGTGTGAGACCCAGTACTTC. It codes for CATCPTSGGCETQYF.

CDR3 sequence reads: CASSFWPGNTQYF. The CDR3 nucleotides read TGTGCCAGCAGTTTTTGGCCGGGGAATACGCAGTATTTT. The chain links TRBV28 to TRBJ2-3; D may be TRBD2 (5 bases). This CDR3 comprises 13 residues. The germline V gene encodes CDR1 MDHEN and CDR2 SYDVKM. Trimming pared 3 bases from V and 7 bases from J, leaving 11 bases between.

The gene calls are TRBV6-1 and TRBJ2-3; weak D call: TRBD2 (5 bases). CDR3 size: 16 residues. Per germline, CDR1 MNHNS and CDR2 SASEGT. The germline V and J ends were trimmed by 2 bases and 0 bases, with 12 bases remaining between them. The CDR3 protein is CASSELGVLSTDTQYF. The CDR3 region has the DNA TGTGCCAGCAGTGAACTCGGGGTTCTTAGCACAGATACGCAGTATTTT.

The gene calls are TRBV7-2 and TRBJ1-5; possibly TRBD1 for D (5 bases). V gave up 5 bases and J gave up 0 bases, with 11 bases separating them. CDR3 size: 15 residues. Germline V gives CDR1 SGHTA, CDR2 FQGNSA. CDR3 protein: CASSVGQVSNQPQHF. The DNA for the CDR3 is TGTGCCAGCAGCGTGGGGCAAGTTAGCAATCAGCCCCAGCATTTT.

The chain is built from TRBV7-2 and TRBJ2-1, with a tentative D call TRBD2 (5 bases). V lost 5 bases and J lost 8, with 22 bases in between. The CDR3 totals 16 residues. Germline loops: CDR1 SGHTA, CDR2 FQGNSA. CDR3: CASSQRTGRRSDEQFF. DNA of the CDR3: TGTGCCAGCAGCCAACGGACTGGACGGAGGTCCGATGAGCAGTTCTTC.

In this sample, this clone turned up once. The chain joins TRBV5-8 to TRBJ2-7, with D perhaps matching TRBD2 (5 bases). V lost 0 bases and J 0 bases, leaving 13 bases between the germline ends. The CDR3 contains 16 residues. CDR1 is SGHTS and CDR2 is YDEGEE in the germline V gene. The CDR3: CASSLGAGRTSYEQYV. Here the CDR3 DNA reads TGTGCCAGCAGCTTGGGGGCGGGCCGGACCTCCTACGAGCAGTACGTC.